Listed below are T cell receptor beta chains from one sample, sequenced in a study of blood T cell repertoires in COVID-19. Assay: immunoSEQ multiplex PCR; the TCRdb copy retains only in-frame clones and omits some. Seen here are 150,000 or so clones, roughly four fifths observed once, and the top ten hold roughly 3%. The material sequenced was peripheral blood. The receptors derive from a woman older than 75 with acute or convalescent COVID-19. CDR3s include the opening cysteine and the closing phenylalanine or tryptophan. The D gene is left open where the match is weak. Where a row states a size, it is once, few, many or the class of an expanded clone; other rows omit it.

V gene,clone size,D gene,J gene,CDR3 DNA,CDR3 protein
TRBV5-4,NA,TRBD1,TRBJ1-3,TGTGCCAGCAGCGGAGACCCGACAGGGAGCTTTGGAAACACCATATATTTT,CASSGDPTGSFGNTIYF
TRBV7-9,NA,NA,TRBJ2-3,TGTGCCAGCAGCTTAGTCGGCAGGGGTAGCACAGATACGCAGTATTTT,CASSLVGRGSTDTQYF
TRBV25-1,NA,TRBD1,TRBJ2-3,TGTGCCAGCAGTGATCCGACAGGGGGTGGTTTCAATACGCAGTATTTT,CASSDPTGGGFNTQYF
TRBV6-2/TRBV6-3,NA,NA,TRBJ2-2,TGTGCCAGCAGTTACCTCCCGGGGGAGCTGTTTTTT,CASSYLPGELFF
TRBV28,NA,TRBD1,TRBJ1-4,TGTGCCAGCAGACCCGGACAGGGAAGGACAAACGAAAAACTGTTTTTT,CASRPGQGRTNEKLFF
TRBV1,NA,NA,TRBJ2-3,TGCACCAGCAGCCATGATCAGCGTAGCACAGATACGCAGTATTTT,CTSSHDQRSTDTQYF
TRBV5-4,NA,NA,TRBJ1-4,TGTGCCAGCAGCCCCGACAGGATCCAAACTAATGAAAAACTGTTTTTT,CASSPDRIQTNEKLFF
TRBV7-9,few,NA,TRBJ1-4,TGTGCCAGCAGCCTTCCGGGGAGGGGTGAGGAAAAACTGTTTTTT,CASSLPGRGEEKLFF
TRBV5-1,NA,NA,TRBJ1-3,TGCGCCAGCAGCTTGGCCGAGGTCTCTGGAAACACCATATATTTT,CASSLAEVSGNTIYF
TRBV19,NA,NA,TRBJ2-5,TGTGCCAGTAGTATAGATCGGCACCTCGGCGGGGAGACCCAGTACTTC,CASSIDRHLGGETQYF
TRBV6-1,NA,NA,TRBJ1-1,TGTGCCAGCAGTGAACGCGGAGGGCGGTCCAGAGACACTGAAGCTTTCTTT,CASSERGGRSRDTEAFF
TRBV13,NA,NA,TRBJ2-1,TGTGCCACCGGGCGGGGCCACCTAGAGGGTGAGCAGTTCTTC,CATGRGHLEGEQFF
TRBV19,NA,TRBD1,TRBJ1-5,TGTGCCAGTAGTATCTTGGACAGGCCTAGGAGGCCCCAGCATTTT,CASSILDRPRRPQHF
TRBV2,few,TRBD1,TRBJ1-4,TGTGCCAGCAGTGTGGACAGGGGGCATGAAAAACTGTTTTTT,CASSVDRGHEKLFF
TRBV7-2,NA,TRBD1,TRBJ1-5,TGTGCCAGCAGCTTAGGAGGAGGGGGCGGAAATCAGCCCCAGCATTTT,CASSLGGGGGNQPQHF
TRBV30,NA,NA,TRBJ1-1,TGTGCCTGGAGGAGGGAGGGGACTGAAGCTTTCTTT,CAWRREGTEAFF
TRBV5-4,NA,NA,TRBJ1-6,TGTGCCAGCAGCCCTCATACAATACATAATTCACCCCTCCACTTT,CASSPHTIHNSPLHF
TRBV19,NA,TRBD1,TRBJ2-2,TGTGCCAGCCGTCGACAGGGGAGCACCGGGGAGCTGTTTTTT,CASRRQGSTGELFF
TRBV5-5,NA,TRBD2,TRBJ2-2,TGTGCCAGCATCATGACTAGCGGGGGACCGAACACCGGGGAGCTGTTTTTT,CASIMTSGGPNTGELFF
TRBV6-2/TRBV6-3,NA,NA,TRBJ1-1,TGTGCCAGCAGTCAGTCGAACACTGAAGCTTTCTTT,CASSQSNTEAFF
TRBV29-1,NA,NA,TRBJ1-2,TGCAGCGTTGGGGCAGGCGTCGTCTGGGGCTACACCTTC,CSVGAGVVWGYTF
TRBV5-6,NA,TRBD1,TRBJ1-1,TGTGCCAGCAGAAGGACAGGGGGCTCTTCTCTCACTGAAGCTTTCTTT,CASRRTGGSSLTEAFF
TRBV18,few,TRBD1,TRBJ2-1,TGTGCCAGCTCACCCCCGGTGGGGACAGGGGCCTACAATGAGCAGTTCTTC,CASSPPVGTGAYNEQFF
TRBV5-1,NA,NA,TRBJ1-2,TGCGCCAGCAGCTTGGAGGGGGTTGGTGGCTACACCTTC,CASSLEGVGGYTF
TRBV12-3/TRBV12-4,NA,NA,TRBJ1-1,TGTGCCAGCAGCCAGCAGGGCACTGAAGCTTTCTTT,CASSQQGTEAFF
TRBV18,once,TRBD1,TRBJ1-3,TGTGCCACCCCCCACTCTCAGGGGGTTGGAAACACCATATATTTT,CATPHSQGVGNTIYF
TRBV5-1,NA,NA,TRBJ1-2,TGCGCCAGCAGCTTGACTCCCGGGACGGGAGCAAAAGGCTACACCTTC,CASSLTPGTGAKGYTF
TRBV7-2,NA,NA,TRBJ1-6,TGTGCCAGCAGCTTATCCAGGTCCTATAATTCACCCCTCCACTTT,CASSLSRSYNSPLHF
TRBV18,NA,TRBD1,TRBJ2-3,TGTGCCAGCTCACCGGGCAGGGGGAGAGATACGCAGTATTTT,CASSPGRGRDTQYF
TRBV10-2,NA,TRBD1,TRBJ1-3,TGCGCCAGCAGTGACCCGGGACAGAGCTCTGGAAACACCATATATTTT,CASSDPGQSSGNTIYF
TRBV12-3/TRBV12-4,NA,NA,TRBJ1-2,TGTGCCAGCACGCAGGGACCCCGGGGGGGCTACACCTTC,CASTQGPRGGYTF
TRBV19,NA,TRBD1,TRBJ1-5,TGTGCCAGTAGTATAGGGACAGGGGCCATCAATCAGCCCCAGCATTTT,CASSIGTGAINQPQHF
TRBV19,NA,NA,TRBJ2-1,TGTGCCAGTTCGGGGGGAACAGGGGGGAGCTCCTACAATGAGCAGTTCTTC,CASSGGTGGSSYNEQFF
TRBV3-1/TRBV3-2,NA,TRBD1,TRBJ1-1,TGTGCCAGCAGCCAAGATTGGGACAGAGGTGCTTTCTTT,CASSQDWDRGAFF
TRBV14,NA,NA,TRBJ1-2,TGTGCCAGCAGCCAAGATCTACTAAGGGGATATGGCTACACCTTC,CASSQDLLRGYGYTF
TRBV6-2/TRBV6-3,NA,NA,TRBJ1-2,TGTGCCAGCAGTTCCCGGGGGGAGGCAAACTATGGCTACACCTTC,CASSSRGEANYGYTF
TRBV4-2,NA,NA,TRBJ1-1,TGTGCCAGCAGCCAAGCAGGGCTGGGTACTGAAGCTTTCTTT,CASSQAGLGTEAFF
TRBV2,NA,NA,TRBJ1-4,TGTGCCAGCACCGGGTCCAACAATGAAAAACTGTTTTTT,CASTGSNNEKLFF
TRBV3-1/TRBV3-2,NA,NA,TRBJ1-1,TGTGCCAGCAGCCAAGATAGAGATGGTGAAGCTTTCTTT,CASSQDRDGEAFF
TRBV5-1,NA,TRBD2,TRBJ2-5,TGCGCCAGCAGCCCAATCCAGACTAGCGGGAGGGAGACCCAGTACTTC,CASSPIQTSGRETQYF
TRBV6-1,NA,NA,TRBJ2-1,TGTGCCAGCAGTGAACAGTACAATGAGCAGTTCTTC,CASSEQYNEQFF
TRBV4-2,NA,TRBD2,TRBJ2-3,TGTGCCAGCAGCCCAAGGGCTAGCGGGGGGGCGACAGATACGCAGTATTTT,CASSPRASGGATDTQYF
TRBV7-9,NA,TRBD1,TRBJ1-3,TGTGCCAGCAGCTCAGGAGGGGGCGGTGACACCATATATTTT,CASSSGGGGDTIYF
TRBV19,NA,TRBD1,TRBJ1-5,TGTGCCAGTACCCCCCCCGGTAGGGGGCTGAGCAATCAGCCCCAGCATTTT,CASTPPGRGLSNQPQHF
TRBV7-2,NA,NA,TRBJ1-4,TGTGCCAGCAGCTTAAGGGGCTACGGGGAAAAACTGTTTTTT,CASSLRGYGEKLFF
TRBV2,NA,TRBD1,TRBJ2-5,TGTGCCAGCAGACCAGGGACAGCCCAAGAGACCCAGTACTTC,CASRPGTAQETQYF
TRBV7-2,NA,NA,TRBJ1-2,TGTGCCAGCAGCCTCCGGACAGCTAACTATGGCTACACCTTC,CASSLRTANYGYTF
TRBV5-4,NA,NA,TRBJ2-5,TGTGCCAGCAGCATTTCAGGGAGGTCCCAAGAGACCCAGTACTTC,CASSISGRSQETQYF
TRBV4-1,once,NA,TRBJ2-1,TGCGCCAGCAGCCGCGATAGTCTCGATGAGCAGTTCTTC,CASSRDSLDEQFF
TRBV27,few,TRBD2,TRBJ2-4,TGTGCCAGCAGTCCTATAACCGGGACTAGCTCCGCCAAAAACATTCAGTACTTC,CASSPITGTSSAKNIQYF
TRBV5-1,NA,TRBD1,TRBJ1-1,TGCGCCAGCAGCTTGGCCCCACAGGGGGCGGGGACTGAAGCTTTCTTT,CASSLAPQGAGTEAFF
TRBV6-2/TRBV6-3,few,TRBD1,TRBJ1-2,TGTGCCAGCAGTTTCGACAGGGGGCGAGTCTATGGCTACACCTTC,CASSFDRGRVYGYTF
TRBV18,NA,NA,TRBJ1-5,TGTGCCAGCTCACCACAGGAGGATCAGCCCCAGCATTTT,CASSPQEDQPQHF